This passage covers 12 T cell receptor beta chains from one sample sequenced in a study of identical twins. Via MiXCR, TCRdb re-called the 5' RACE reads, giving one row per CDR3 protein. The table has about 470,000 distinct CDR3 sequences, more than 20% seen once; the top ten hold 2.9%. The same data also went into a second study, on T cells expressing NK-cell markers.

Source material: CD4+ T cells sorted from blood. These receptors came from a woman aged 18-29 years in good health.

This chain joins TRBV12-3 or TRBV12-4 and TRBJ1-5, with TRBD1 matching 7 bases. The CDR3 covers 15 residues. V shed 1 base and J 3 bases; nucleotides not matched to a gene: 3. The CDR3 coding sequence is TGTGCCAGCAGTTTAGTAGGGGGCAACAATCAGCCCCAGCATTTT. The encoded protein is CASSLVGGNNQPQHF.

This clonotype was picked up a small number of times. This chain connects TRBV7-2 to TRBJ2-2; 8 nucleotides line up with TRBD2. V was clipped by 1 base and J by 5 bases; unmatched bases: 6. CDR1 is SGHTA and CDR2 is FQGNSA in the germline V gene. This CDR3 contains 16 residues. The DNA for the CDR3 is TGTGCCAGCAGCTTAGGGGCTTTAGCGGGAACCGGGGAGCTGTTTTTT. Its protein product is CASSLGALAGTGELFF.

This clonotype showed up just a few times. The J gene is TRBJ2-7, the V gene TRBV7-8; 8 bases are a match to TRBD1. J gave up 4 bases and V 3 bases, and 8 bases lay outside the gene matches. This CDR3 region has 15 residues. The V gene's germline CDR1 is SGHVS and CDR2 FQNEAQ. The CDR3 sequence: CASSFQDRVGYEQYF. CDR3 in DNA: TGTGCCAGCAGCTTTCAGGACAGGGTTGGATACGAGCAGTACTTC.

This clonotype occurred a few times. The rearrangement links TRBV2 to TRBJ2-7, with 7 bases aligning to TRBD2. CDR3 length: 13 residues. Per germline, CDR1 SNHLY and CDR2 FYNNEI. Trimming cost V 6 bases and J 5 bases; bases outside gene matches: 7. Here the CDR3 DNA reads TGTGCCAGCAGGCGGCGGGAGTACGACGAGCAGTACTTC. Amino acid sequence: CASRRREYDEQYF.

This clonotype was counted only a few times. V is TRBV29-1 and J is TRBJ2-3; D remains unclear. The CDR3 sequence is 16 residues long. Germline V gives CDR1 SQVTM, CDR2 ANQGSEA. V was trimmed by 7 bases and J by 2 bases, leaving 22 bases between them. The CDR3 DNA sequence: TGCAGCGCTGACACCGGGCCAATCCTTGACACAGATACGCAGTATTTT. It encodes CSADTGPILDTDTQYF.

This clonotype appeared a few times. This CDR3 is CSGNRGRLQFF. The CDR3 region has the DNA TGCAGCGGTAACAGGGGGCGCCTGCAATTCTTC. The chain is built from TRBV29-1 and TRBJ2-1; 9 bases are a match to TRBD1. The trim removed 7 bases at V and 16 bases at J, leaving 11 bases unmatched. Germline CDR1 SQVTM, CDR2 ANQGSEA. The CDR3 length is 11 residues.

This clonotype has just a few counts. The chain recombines TRBV20-1 with TRBJ2-7; possible D gene TRBD1, 6 bases. This CDR3 contains 14 residues. Germline V gene lookup returns CDR1 DFQATT and CDR2 SNEGSKA (reference sequence). V was pared by 2 bases and J by 4 bases, with 15 bases between. The CDR3 DNA sequence: TGCAGTGCTAGACCCCCAGGGGCAGGATACGAGCAGTACTTC. It specifies CSARPPGAGYEQYF.

This clonotype was picked up a small number of times. The chain is built from TRBV4-3 and TRBJ2-5, with TRBD2 matching 14 bases. This CDR3 is built from 19 residues. Germline V gene lookup returns CDR1 LGHNA and CDR2 YSLEER. The J segment lost 1 base and the V segment lost 5 bases, leaving 12 bases of the junction unmatched. DNA of the CDR3: TGCGCCAGCAGCTTCCGACTAGCGGGAGGGCCCGGGAGCCAAGAGACCCAGTACTTC. Translation: CASSFRLAGGPGSQETQYF.

J is TRBJ2-7 and V is TRBV11-2; D possibly corresponds to TRBD1 (6 bases). With 1 base removed from V and 0 bases from J, the gap between germline ends came to 25 bases. The length of the CDR3 is 20 residues. CDR1 and CDR2 (germline): SGHAT, FQNNGV. The CDR3 sequence: CASSLVWGQADSPNSYEQYF. The CDR3 coding sequence is TGTGCCAGCAGCTTAGTGTGGGGGCAGGCCGACAGTCCGAACTCCTACGAGCAGTACTTC.

The chain joins TRBV10-2 to TRBJ2-2, with D unresolved. Deletions cut 2 bases from V and 1 base from J, with 11 bases between. Germline V gene lookup returns CDR1 WSHSY and CDR2 SAAADI. The CDR3 is made up of 16 amino acids. CDR3 nucleotide sequence: TGCGCCAGCAGTGAGAGGGCCAAGAAGAACACCGGGGAGCTGTTTTTT. Amino acids: CASSERAKKNTGELFF.

A few counts support this clonotype. This rearrangement joins TRBV7-9 to TRBJ2-3; weak D call: TRBD1 (5 bases). The CDR3 is made up of 15 amino acids. Germline lookup yields CDR1 SEHNR and CDR2 FQNEAQ (reference sequence). Between the trimmed V and J ends, which lost 3 bases and 2 bases, there was a span of 12 bases. In DNA form, the CDR3 reads TGTGCCAGCAGCTTTGACAGTTATTACACAGATACGCAGTATTTT. Amino acids: CASSFDSYYTDTQYF. Filled out from reference TRBV7-9 and TRBJ2-3, the complete variable domain reads DTGVSQNPRHKITKRGQNVTFRCDPISEHNRLYWYRQTLGQGPEFLTYFQNEAQLEKSRLLSDRFSAERPKGSFSTLEIQRTEQGDSAMYLCASSFDSYYTDTQYFGPGTRLTVL.

This chain joins TRBV6-5 and TRBJ2-2; tentatively, D is TRBD2 (6 bases). Germline V gene data show CDR1 as MNHEY and CDR2 as SVGAGI. The CDR3 spans 14 residues. Trimming took off 7 bases at V and 4 bases at J, with 13 bases between the two ends. CDR3: CASIKDGSTGELFF. The DNA for the CDR3 is TGTGCCAGCATCAAGGACGGGAGCACCGGGGAGCTGTTTTTT.